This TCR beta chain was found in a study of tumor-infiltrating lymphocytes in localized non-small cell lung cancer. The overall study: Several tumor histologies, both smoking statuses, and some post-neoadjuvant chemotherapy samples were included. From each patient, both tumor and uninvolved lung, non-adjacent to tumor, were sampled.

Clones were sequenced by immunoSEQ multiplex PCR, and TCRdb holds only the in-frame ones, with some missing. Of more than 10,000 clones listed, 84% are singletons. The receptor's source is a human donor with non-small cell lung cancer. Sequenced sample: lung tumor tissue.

The CDR3 reads CASSSGQGGGYGYTF. The CDR3 nucleotides are TGTGCCAGCAGCTCCGGACAGGGGGGTGGCTATGGCTACACCTTC. This rearrangement joins TRBV7-6 to TRBJ1-2, with 10 nucleotides matching TRBD1. The CDR3 contains 15 residues. The germline gives CDR1 SGHVS, CDR2 FNYEAQ. After removal of 4 bases from V and 4 bases from J, the junction contained 6 bases not matched to a gene.